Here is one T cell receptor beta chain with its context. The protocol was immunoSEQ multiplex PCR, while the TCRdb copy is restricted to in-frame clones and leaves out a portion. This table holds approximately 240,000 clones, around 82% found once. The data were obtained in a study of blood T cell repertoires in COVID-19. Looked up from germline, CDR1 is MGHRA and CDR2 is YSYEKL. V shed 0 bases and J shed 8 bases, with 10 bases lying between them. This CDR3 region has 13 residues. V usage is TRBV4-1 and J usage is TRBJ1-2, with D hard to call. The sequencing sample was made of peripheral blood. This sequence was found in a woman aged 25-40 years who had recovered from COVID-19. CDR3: CASSQDEARGYTF. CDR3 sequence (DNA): TGCGCCAGCAGCCAAGATGAGGCGAGGGGCTACACCTTC.